Each of the 9 T cell receptor beta chains below was sequenced from the same sample in a study of shared clonotypes between healthy human individuals. Profiled with immunoSEQ multiplex PCR; TCRdb holds only in-frame clones, not every one. The data show some 470,000 clones, 76% seen once. Sequencing input: PBMCs. The receptors come from a woman aged 40 to 50 in good health. Some clones in this sample may be carry-over from other donors' samples.

The V call is TRBV5-4, the J call TRBJ1-6, with D tentatively TRBD1 (5 bases). Germline CDR1 reads SGHNT; CDR2 reads YYREEE (reference sequence). The CDR3 spans 14 residues. V was trimmed by 1 base and J by 10 bases, leaving 12 bases between them. The CDR3 here is CASSLYQGRSPLHF. CDR3 sequence (DNA): TGTGCCAGCAGCTTGTACCAGGGCAGATCACCCCTCCACTTT.

The chain couples TRBV4-1 to TRBJ2-7, with 14 bases that match TRBD2. V lost 4 bases, J lost 4 bases, and 12 bases stayed unmatched. CDR1 and CDR2 from the germline V gene are MGHRA and YSYEKL. The CDR3 totals 18 residues. The CDR3 region is CASSLSTGLAGVLYEQYF. CDR3 sequence (DNA): TGCGCCAGCAGCCTCTCCACGGGACTAGCGGGAGTTTTGTACGAGCAGTACTTC.

A note on this clone: The identical CDR3 is also encoded by other nucleotide sequences in the sample. The chain is built from TRBV4-2 and TRBJ2-7, with 8 bases lining up with TRBD1. Germline V gene sequence: CDR1 LGHNA, CDR2 YNFKEQ. V lost 4 bases and J lost 2; bases outside the gene matches: 4. The CDR3 has 14 residues. The CDR3 DNA follows: TGTGCCAGCAGCCTAAGACAGGGGACCTACGAGCAGTACTTC. Encoded protein: CASSLRQGTYEQYF.

The chain combines TRBV18 with TRBJ2-6, with 8 bases fitting TRBD2. Per germline, CDR1 KGHSH and CDR2 LQKENI. After removal of 6 bases from V and 4 bases from J, the junction contained 8 bases not matched to a gene. This CDR3 has 16 amino acids. The CDR3 region has the DNA TGTGCCAGCTCGCTCGGACTAGCTTACGGGGCCAACGTCCTGACTTTC. Residues: CASSLGLAYGANVLTF.

This clone was observed once. The V and J genes are TRBV6-5 and TRBJ1-5; D may be TRBD1 (5 bases). Germline V gene data show CDR1 as MNHEY and CDR2 as SVGAGI. The CDR3 extends over 14 amino acids. V gave up 5 bases and J gave up 5 bases, with 13 bases separating them. The CDR3 protein is CASSLLGGDQPQHF. CDR3 nucleotides: TGTGCCAGCAGTCTTCTGGGGGGGGATCAGCCCCAGCATTTT.

This chain uses TRBV12-5 with TRBJ2-7, with TRBD2 identical over 7 bases. Per germline, CDR1 LGHNT and CDR2 FRNRAP. The CDR3 runs to 15 residues. V shed 4 bases, J shed 0 bases, and the junction held 6 bases outside the gene matches. The DNA for the CDR3 is TGTGCTAGTGGTTCGGGGACTATCAACTCCTACGAGCAGTACTTC. It codes for CASGSGTINSYEQYF.

This clone occurred a few times. The rearrangement joins TRBV20-1 to TRBJ2-1; no clear D gene. Germline lookup yields CDR1 DFQATT and CDR2 SNEGSKA (reference sequence). The ends were cut back, 5 bases at V and 7 bases at J, with 6 bases in the middle. The length of the CDR3 is 10 residues. CDR3: CSALLNEQFF. The DNA for the CDR3 is TGCAGTGCTCTCCTGAATGAGCAGTTCTTC.

The gene calls are TRBV11-2 and TRBJ2-1; perhaps D is TRBD1 or TRBD2 (5 bases each). V was cut by 4 bases and J by 8 bases, with 12 bases left in between. The V gene's germline CDR1 is SGHAT and CDR2 FQNNGV. The CDR3 runs 13 residues. CDR3 DNA: TGTGCCAGCAGCTGGGGACGCCAGGATGAGCAGTTCTTC. Translating it yields CASSWGRQDEQFF.

This chain joins TRBV18 and TRBJ2-7; D is unclear. Trimming took off 2 bases at V and 1 base at J, with 9 bases between the two ends. This CDR3 spans 14 amino acids. The V gene's germline CDR1 is KGHSH and CDR2 LQKENI. The CDR3 DNA follows: TGTGCCAGCTCACCATCTAGAGATTCCTACGAGCAGTACTTC. Translated, it gives CASSPSRDSYEQYF. Looking up the rest from reference TRBV18 and TRBJ2-7 gives the full variable domain: NAGVMQNPRHLVRRRGQEARLRCSPMKGHSHVYWYRQLPEEGLKFMVYLQKENIIDESGMPKERFSAEFPKEGPSILRIQQVVRGDSAAYFCASSPSRDSYEQYFGPGTRLTVT.